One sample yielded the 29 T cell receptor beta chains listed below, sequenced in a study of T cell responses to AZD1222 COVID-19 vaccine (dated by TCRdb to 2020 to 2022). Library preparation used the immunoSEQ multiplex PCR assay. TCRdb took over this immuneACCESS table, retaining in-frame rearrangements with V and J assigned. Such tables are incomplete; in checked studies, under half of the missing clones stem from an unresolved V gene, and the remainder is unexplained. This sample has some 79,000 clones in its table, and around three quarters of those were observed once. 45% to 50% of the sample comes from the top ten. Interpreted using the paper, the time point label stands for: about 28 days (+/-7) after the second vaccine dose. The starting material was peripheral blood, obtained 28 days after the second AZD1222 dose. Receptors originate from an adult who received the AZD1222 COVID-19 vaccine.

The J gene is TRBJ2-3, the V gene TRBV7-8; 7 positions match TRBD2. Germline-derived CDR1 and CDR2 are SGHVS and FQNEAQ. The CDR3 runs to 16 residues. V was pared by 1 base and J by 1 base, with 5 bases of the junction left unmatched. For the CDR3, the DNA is TGTGCCAGCAGCTTAGTTGCGGGAGTGGGCACAGATACGCAGTATTTT. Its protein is CASSLVAGVGTDTQYF.

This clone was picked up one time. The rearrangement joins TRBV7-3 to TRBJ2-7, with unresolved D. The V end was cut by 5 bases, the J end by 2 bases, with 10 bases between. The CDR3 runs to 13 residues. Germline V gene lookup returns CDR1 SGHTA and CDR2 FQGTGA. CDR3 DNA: TGTGCCAGCAGCCTCTACGGAGCCTACGAGCAGTACTTC. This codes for CASSLYGAYEQYF.

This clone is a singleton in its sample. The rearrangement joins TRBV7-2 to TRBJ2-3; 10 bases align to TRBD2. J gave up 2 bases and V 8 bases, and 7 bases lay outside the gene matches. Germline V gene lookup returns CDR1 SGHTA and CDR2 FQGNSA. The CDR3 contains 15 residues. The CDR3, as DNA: TGTGCCAGCCGTAGGACTAGCGGAAACACAGATACGCAGTATTTT. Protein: CASRRTSGNTDTQYF. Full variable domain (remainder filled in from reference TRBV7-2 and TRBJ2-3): GAGVSQSPSNKVTEKGKDVELRCDPISGHTALYWYRQSLGQGLEFLIYFQGNSAPDKSGLPSDRFSAERTGGSVSTLTIQRTQQEDSAVYLCASRRTSGNTDTQYFGPGTRLTVL.

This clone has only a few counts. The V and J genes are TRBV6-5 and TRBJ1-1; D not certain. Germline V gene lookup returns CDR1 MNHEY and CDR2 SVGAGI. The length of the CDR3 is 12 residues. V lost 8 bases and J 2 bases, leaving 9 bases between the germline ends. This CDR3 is CASGRDNTEAFF. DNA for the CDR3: TGTGCCAGCGGGAGGGATAACACTGAAGCTTTCTTT.

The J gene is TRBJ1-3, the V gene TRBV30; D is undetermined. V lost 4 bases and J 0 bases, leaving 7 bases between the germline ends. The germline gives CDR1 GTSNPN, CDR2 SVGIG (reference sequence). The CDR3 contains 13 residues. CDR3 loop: CAWNTYSGNTIYF. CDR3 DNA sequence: TGTGCCTGGAATACCTACTCTGGAAACACCATATATTTT.

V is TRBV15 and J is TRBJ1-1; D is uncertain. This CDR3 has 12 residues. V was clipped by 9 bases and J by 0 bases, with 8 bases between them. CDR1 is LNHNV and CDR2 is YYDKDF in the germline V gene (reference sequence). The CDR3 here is CATGWVNTEAFF. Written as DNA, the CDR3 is TGTGCCACAGGCTGGGTGAACACTGAAGCTTTCTTT.

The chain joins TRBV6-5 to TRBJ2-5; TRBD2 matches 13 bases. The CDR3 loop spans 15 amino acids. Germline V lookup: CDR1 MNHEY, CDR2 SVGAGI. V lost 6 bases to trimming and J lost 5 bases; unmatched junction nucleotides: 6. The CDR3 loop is CASRAGLAGSETQYF. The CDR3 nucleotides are TGTGCCAGCAGAGCGGGACTAGCGGGGTCTGAGACCCAGTACTTC.

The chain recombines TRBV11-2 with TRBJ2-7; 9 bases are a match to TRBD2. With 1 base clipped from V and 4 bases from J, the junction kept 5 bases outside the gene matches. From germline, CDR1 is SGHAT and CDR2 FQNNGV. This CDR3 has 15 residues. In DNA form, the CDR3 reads TGTGCCAGCAGCTTAGTACGCGGGGGGGGGTACGAGCAGTACTTC. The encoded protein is CASSLVRGGGYEQYF.

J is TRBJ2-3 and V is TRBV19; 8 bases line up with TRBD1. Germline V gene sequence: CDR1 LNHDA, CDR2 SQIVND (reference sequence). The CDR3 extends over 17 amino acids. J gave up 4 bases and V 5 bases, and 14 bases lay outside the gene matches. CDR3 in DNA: TGTGCCAGTAGTGTCCTCCTAGGGACAGGAACGTCAGATACGCAGTATTTT. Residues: CASSVLLGTGTSDTQYF.

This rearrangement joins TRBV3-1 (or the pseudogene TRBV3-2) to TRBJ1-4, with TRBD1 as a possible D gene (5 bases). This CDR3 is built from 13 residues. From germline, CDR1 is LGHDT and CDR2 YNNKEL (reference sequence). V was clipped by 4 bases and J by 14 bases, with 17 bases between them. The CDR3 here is CASSREDGGNLFF. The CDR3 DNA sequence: TGTGCCAGCAGCCGGGAGGACGGGGGAAATCTGTTTTTT.

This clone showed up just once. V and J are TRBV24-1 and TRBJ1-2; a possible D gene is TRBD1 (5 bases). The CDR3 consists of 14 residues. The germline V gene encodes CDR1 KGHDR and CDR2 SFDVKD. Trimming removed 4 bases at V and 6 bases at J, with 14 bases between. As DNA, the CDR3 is TGTGCCACCAGTGACCCCAGGGCTTTGAATGGCTACACCTTC. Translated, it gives CATSDPRALNGYTF.

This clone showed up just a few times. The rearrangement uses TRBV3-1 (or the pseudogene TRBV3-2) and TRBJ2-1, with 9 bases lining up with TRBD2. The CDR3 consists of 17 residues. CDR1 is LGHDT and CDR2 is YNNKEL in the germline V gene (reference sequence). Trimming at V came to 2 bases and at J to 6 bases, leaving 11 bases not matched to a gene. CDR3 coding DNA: TGTGCCAGCAGCCAAACAGTAGCGGGAGTTAGGGCCAATGAGCAGTTCTTC. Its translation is CASSQTVAGVRANEQFF.

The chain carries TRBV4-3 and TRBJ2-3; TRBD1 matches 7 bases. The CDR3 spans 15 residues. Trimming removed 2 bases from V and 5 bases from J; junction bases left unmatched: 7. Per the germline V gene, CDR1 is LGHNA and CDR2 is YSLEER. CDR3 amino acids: CASSQRQGLVDTQYF. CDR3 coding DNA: TGCGCCAGCAGCCAAAGACAGGGTTTGGTAGATACGCAGTATTTT.

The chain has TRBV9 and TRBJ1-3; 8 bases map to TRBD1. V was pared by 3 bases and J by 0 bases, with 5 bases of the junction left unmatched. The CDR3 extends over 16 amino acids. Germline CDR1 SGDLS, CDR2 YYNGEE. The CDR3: CASSARDRSSGNTIYF. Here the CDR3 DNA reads TGTGCCAGCAGCGCAAGGGACAGGTCCTCTGGAAACACCATATATTTT.

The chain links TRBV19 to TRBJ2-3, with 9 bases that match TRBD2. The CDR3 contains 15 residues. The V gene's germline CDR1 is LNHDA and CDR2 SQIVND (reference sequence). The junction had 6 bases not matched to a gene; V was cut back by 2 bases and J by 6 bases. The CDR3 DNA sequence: TGTGCCAGTAGTATATCCAGCGGGGGGCCCGATACGCAGTATTTT. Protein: CASSISSGGPDTQYF.

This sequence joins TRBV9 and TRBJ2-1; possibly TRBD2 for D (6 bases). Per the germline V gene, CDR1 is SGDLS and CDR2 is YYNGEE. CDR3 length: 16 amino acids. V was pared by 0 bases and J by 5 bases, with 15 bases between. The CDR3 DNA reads TGTGCCAGCAGCGTAGGGGCGGGGAGGTTGGACAATGAGCAGTTCTTC. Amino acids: CASSVGAGRLDNEQFF. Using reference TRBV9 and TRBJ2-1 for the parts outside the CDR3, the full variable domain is DSGVTQTPKHLITATGQRVTLRCSPRSGDLSVYWYQQSLDQGLQFLIQYYNGEERAKGNILERFSAQQFPDLHSELNLSSLELGDSALYFCASSVGAGRLDNEQFFGPGTRLTVL.

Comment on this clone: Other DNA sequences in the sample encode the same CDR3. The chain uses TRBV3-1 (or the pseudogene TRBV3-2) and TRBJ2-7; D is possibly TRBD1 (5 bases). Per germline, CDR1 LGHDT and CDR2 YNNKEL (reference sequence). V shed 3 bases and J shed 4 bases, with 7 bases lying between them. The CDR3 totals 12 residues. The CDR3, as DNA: TGTGCCAGCAGCCAGGACACTTACGAGCAGTACTTC. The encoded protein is CASSQDTYEQYF.

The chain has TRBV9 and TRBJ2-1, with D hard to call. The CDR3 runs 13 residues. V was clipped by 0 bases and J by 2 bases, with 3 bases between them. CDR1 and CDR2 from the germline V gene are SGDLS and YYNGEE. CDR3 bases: TGTGCCAGCAGCGTAGGCCCCTACAATGAGCAGTTCTTC. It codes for CASSVGPYNEQFF.

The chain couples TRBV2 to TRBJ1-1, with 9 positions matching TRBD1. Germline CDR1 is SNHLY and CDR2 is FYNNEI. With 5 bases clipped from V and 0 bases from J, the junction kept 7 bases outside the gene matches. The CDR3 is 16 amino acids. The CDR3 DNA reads TGTGCCAGCAGTCACACAGGGGGCGGCATGAACACTGAAGCTTTCTTT. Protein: CASSHTGGGMNTEAFF.

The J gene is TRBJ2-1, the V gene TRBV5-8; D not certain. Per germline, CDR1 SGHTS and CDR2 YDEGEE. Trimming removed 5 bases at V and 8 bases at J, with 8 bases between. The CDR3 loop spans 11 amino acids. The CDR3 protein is CASRVSDEQFF. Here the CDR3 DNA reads TGTGCCAGCAGGGTAAGCGATGAGCAGTTCTTC.

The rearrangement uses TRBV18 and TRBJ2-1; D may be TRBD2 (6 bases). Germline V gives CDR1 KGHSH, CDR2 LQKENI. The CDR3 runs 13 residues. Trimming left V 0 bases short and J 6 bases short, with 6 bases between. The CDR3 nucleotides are TGTGCCAGCTCACCACCGGAGGGCAATGAGCAGTTCTTC. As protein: CASSPPEGNEQFF.

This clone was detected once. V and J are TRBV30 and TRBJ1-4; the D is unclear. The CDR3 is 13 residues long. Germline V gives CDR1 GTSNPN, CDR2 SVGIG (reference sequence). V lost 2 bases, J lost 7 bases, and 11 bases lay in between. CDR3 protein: CAWSSMRGEKLFF. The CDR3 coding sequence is TGTGCCTGGAGTTCGATGCGGGGTGAAAAACTGTTTTTT.

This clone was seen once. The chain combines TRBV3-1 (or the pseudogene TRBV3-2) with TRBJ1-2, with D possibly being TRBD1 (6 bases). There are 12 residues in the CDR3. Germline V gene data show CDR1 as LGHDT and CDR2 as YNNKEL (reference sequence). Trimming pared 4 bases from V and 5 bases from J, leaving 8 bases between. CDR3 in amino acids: CASSLQGYGYTF. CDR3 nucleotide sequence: TGTGCCAGCAGCCTACAGGGATATGGCTACACCTTC.

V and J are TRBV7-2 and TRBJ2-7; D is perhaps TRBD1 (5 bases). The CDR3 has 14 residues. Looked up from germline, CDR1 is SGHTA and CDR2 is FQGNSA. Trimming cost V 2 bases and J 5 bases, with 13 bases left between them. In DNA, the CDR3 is TGTGCCAGCAGCTTACAGCAGGGTACAAACGAGCAGTACTTC. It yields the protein CASSLQQGTNEQYF. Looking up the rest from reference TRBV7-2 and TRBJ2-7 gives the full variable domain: GAGVSQSPSNKVTEKGKDVELRCDPISGHTALYWYRQSLGQGLEFLIYFQGNSAPDKSGLPSDRFSAERTGGSVSTLTIQRTQQEDSAVYLCASSLQQGTNEQYFGPGTRLTVT.

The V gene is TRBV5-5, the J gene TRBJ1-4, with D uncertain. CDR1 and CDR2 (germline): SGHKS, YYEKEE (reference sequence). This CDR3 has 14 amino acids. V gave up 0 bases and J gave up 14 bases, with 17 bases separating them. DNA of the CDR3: TGTGCCAGCAGCTTGGCCGCAGATCCCCTTTCCCTGTTTTTT. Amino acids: CASSLAADPLSLFF.

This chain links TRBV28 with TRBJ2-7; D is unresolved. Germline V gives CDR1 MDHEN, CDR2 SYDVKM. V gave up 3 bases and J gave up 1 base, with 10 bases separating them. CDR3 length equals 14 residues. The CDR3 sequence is CASSFIQSSYEQYF. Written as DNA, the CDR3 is TGTGCCAGCAGTTTCATACAGTCTTCCTACGAGCAGTACTTC.

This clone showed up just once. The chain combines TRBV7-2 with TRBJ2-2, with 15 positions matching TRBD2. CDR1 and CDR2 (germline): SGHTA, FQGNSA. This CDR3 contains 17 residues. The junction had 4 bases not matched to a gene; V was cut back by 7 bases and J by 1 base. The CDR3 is CASTPGLAGGNTGELFF. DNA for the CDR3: TGTGCCAGCACCCCGGGACTAGCGGGGGGGAACACCGGGGAGCTGTTTTTT.

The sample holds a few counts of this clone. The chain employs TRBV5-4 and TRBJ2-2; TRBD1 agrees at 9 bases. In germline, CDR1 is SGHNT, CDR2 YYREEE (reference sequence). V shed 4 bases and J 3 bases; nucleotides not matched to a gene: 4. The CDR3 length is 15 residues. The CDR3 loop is CASSRGQGYTGELFF. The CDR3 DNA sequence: TGTGCCAGCAGCAGGGGACAGGGATACACCGGGGAGCTGTTTTTT. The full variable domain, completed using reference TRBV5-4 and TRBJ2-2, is ETGVTQSPTHLIKTRGQQVTLRCSSQSGHNTVSWYQQALGQGPQFIFQYYREEENGRGNFPPRFSGLQFPNYSSELNVNALELDDSALYLCASSRGQGYTGELFFGEGSRLTVL.

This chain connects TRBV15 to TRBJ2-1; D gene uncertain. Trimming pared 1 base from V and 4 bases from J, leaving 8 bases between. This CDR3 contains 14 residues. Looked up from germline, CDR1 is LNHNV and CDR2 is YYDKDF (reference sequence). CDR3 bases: TGTGCCACCAGCAGAGTAACTATATACAATGAGCAGTTCTTC. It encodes CATSRVTIYNEQFF.